Shown below are 14 T cell receptor beta chains from a single sample sequenced in a study of shared clonotypes between healthy human individuals. Method: immunoSEQ multiplex PCR; TCRdb's copy keeps in-frame clones and lacks some. The table has about 990,000 clones, about 84% seen once. Material: memory CD4+ T cells from PBMCs. Subset indicated: CD45RA-negative fraction. These receptors all come from a man aged 18 to 29 in good health. Some clones in this sample may be carry-over from other donors' samples.

This chain links TRBV2 with TRBJ2-1; perhaps TRBD1 as D (6 bases). V lost 11 bases and J 5 bases, leaving 28 bases between the germline ends. Germline CDR1 SNHLY, CDR2 FYNNEI. The CDR3 runs to 17 residues. CDR3 nucleotides: TGTGCCGTCAAGGTGGGTCAGGGGAGATCCGGTAACAATGAGCAGTTCTTC. This translates into CAVKVGQGRSGNNEQFF.

This clone occurred many times. The chain recombines TRBV2 with TRBJ2-5; no reliable D call. Trimming took off 8 bases at V and 5 bases at J, with 12 bases between the two ends. Germline V gene data show CDR1 as SNHLY and CDR2 as FYNNEI. This CDR3 contains 12 residues. CDR3 protein: CASGSPSETQYF. As DNA, the CDR3 is TGTGCCAGCGGTTCCCCATCGGAGACCCAGTACTTC.

The chain joins TRBV7-3 to TRBJ2-1; TRBD2 matches 8 bases. V lost 4 bases, J lost 2 bases, and 4 bases stayed unmatched. CDR3 length equals 15 residues. Germline V gene data show CDR1 as SGHTA and CDR2 as FQGTGA. CDR3 in amino acids: CASSSSAGAYNEQFF. The CDR3 DNA is TGTGCCAGCAGCTCTTCAGCGGGGGCCTACAATGAGCAGTTCTTC.

The J gene is TRBJ2-7, the V gene TRBV21-1; TRBD2 is the table's D call, not checked against the DNA. TRBV21-1 is a documented pseudogene. This CDR3 has 15 amino acids. The CDR3 is CASKSGGRDPYEQYF. The DNA of the CDR3 is TGTGCCAGCAAATCGGGCGGGAGGGACCCCTACGAGCAGTACTTC.

In the case of this clone: Additional DNA sequences in this sample encode the identical CDR3. The gene calls are TRBV5-1 and TRBJ2-1, with D possibly TRBD1 on 6 matching bases. Trimming shortened V by 0 bases and J by 9 bases, and 10 bases separated the two germline ends. Per the germline V gene, CDR1 is SGHRS and CDR2 is YFSETQ. CDR3 length: 13 residues. The CDR3 reads CASSLGQGGEQFF. DNA for the CDR3: TGCGCCAGCAGCTTGGGCCAAGGGGGTGAGCAGTTCTTC.

The chain links TRBV28 to TRBJ2-5; D unresolved. Germline V CDR1 and CDR2: MDHEN, SYDVKM. The V gene lost 6 bases and the J gene lost 2 bases, with 16 bases spanning the gap. There are 15 residues in the CDR3. The CDR3: CASSYLWGTQETQYF. The CDR3 DNA is TGTGCCAGCAGCTACCTTTGGGGTACACAAGAGACCCAGTACTTC. Combining the CDR3 with reference TRBV28 and TRBJ2-5 gives the whole variable domain DVKVTQSSRYLVKRTGEKVFLECVQDMDHENMFWYRQDPGLGLRLIYFSYDVKMKEKGDIPEGYSVSREKKERFSLILESASTNQTSMYLCASSYLWGTQETQYFGPGTRLLVL.

This clone was detected only once. The chain joins TRBV4-2 to TRBJ2-3; 9 bases align to TRBD1. Losses at the gene ends were 5 bases for V and 5 bases for J; bases not matched to a gene: 11. The CDR3 contains 16 residues. Germline V gene sequence: CDR1 LGHNA, CDR2 YNFKEQ. CDR3 region: CASSERGQGVEDTQYF. CDR3 DNA: TGTGCCAGCAGCGAAAGGGGACAGGGAGTAGAAGATACGCAGTATTTT.

The V and J genes are TRBV7-9 and TRBJ2-7, with D uncertain. CDR3 size: 13 residues. Germline CDR1 SEHNR, CDR2 FQNEAQ (reference sequence). Trimming removed 3 bases from V and 6 bases from J, with 12 bases in between. CDR3 DNA: TGTGCCAGCAGCTTTCTCGACGGGCGCGAGCAGTACTTC. This gives the protein CASSFLDGREQYF. The variable domain in full, completed from reference TRBV7-9 and TRBJ2-7, reads DTGVSQNPRHKITKRGQNVTFRCDPISEHNRLYWYRQTLGQGPEFLTYFQNEAQLEKSRLLSDRFSAERPKGSFSTLEIQRTEQGDSAMYLCASSFLDGREQYFGPGTRLTVT.

The rearrangement links TRBV28 to TRBJ1-6; TRBD1 is a possible D gene (5 bases). The CDR3 loop spans 12 amino acids. Deletions cut 5 bases from V and 14 bases from J, with 13 bases between. Germline CDR1 MDHEN, CDR2 SYDVKM. CDR3 loop: CASSPRDLSLHF. CDR3 nucleotides: TGTGCCAGCAGTCCCCGGGACCTTTCCCTCCACTTT.

The rearrangement links TRBV5-4 to TRBJ2-7; D is uncertain. CDR3 length equals 14 residues. Germline assignment: CDR1 SGHNT and CDR2 YYREEE (reference sequence). Trimming took off 4 bases at V and 0 bases at J, with 11 bases between the two ends. The CDR3 reads CASSPTGVSYEQYF. The DNA of the CDR3 is TGTGCCAGCAGCCCCACTGGGGTCTCCTACGAGCAGTACTTC.

The V and J genes are TRBV7-2 and TRBJ2-5; D possibly uses TRBD1 or TRBD2 (5 bases each). The CDR3 runs 15 residues. From germline, CDR1 is SGHTA and CDR2 FQGNSA. With 5 bases removed from V and 5 bases from J, the gap between germline ends came to 18 bases. The CDR3 loop is CASSRNGAKGETQYF. CDR3 bases: TGTGCCAGCAGCCGGAACGGGGCGAAGGGGGAGACCCAGTACTTC.

The genes are TRBV30 and TRBJ1-3; D is unclear. Looked up from germline, CDR1 is GTSNPN and CDR2 is SVGIG (reference sequence). The length of the CDR3 is 14 residues. Deletions cut 4 bases from V and 1 base from J, with 11 bases between. CDR3 protein: CAWNGRGSGNTIYF. The CDR3 DNA sequence: TGTGCCTGGAACGGTAGAGGTTCTGGAAACACCATATATTTT.

The CDR3 here is CSVRGGTTRETQYF. In nucleotides, the CDR3 is TGCAGCGTCCGGGGGGGGACGACTAGGGAGACCCAGTACTTC. The rearrangement uses TRBV29-1 and TRBJ2-5, with 8 bases aligning to TRBD2. The ends lost 6 bases at V and 5 bases at J; junction bases unmatched: 11. CDR1 SQVTM and CDR2 ANQGSEA come from the germline V gene. This CDR3 spans 14 amino acids.

The table lists this clone with a few counts. This chain connects TRBV7-2 to TRBJ2-1, with 7 positions matching TRBD1. The length of the CDR3 is 15 residues. Trimming cost V 3 bases and J 2 bases; bases outside gene matches: 4. CDR1 and CDR2 from the germline V gene are SGHTA and FQGNSA. The CDR3 loop is CASSLLGTAYNEQFF. The DNA for the CDR3 is TGTGCCAGCAGCTTGTTGGGGACAGCCTACAATGAGCAGTTCTTC. Using reference TRBV7-2 and TRBJ2-1 for the parts outside the CDR3, the full variable domain is GAGVSQSPSNKVTEKGKDVELRCDPISGHTALYWYRQSLGQGLEFLIYFQGNSAPDKSGLPSDRFSAERTGGSVSTLTIQRTQQEDSAVYLCASSLLGTAYNEQFFGPGTRLTVL.